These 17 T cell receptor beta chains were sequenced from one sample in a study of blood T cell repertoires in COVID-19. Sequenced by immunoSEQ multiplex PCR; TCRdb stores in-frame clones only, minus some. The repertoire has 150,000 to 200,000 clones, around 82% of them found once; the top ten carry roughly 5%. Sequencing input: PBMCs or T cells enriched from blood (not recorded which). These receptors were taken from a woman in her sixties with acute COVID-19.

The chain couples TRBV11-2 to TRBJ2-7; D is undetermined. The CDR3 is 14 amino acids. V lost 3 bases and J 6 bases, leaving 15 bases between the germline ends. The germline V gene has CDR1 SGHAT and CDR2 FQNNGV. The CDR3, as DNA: TGTGCCAGCAGCTTCCTAGAAACGGAAGGCGAGCAGTACTTC. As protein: CASSFLETEGEQYF. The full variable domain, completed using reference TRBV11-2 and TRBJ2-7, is EAGVAQSPRYKIIEKRQSVAFWCNPISGHATLYWYQQILGQGPKLLIQFQNNGVVDDSQLPKDRFSAERLKGVDSTLKIQPAKLEDSAVYLCASSFLETEGEQYFGPGTRLTVT.

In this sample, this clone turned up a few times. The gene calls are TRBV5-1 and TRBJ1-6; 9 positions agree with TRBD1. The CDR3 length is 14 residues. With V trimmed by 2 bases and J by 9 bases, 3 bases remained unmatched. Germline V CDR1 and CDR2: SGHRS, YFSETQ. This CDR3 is CASSFRDRASPLHF. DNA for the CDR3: TGCGCCAGCAGCTTCCGGGACAGGGCTTCACCCCTCCACTTT.

CDR3 amino acids: CASSLFGVPRTDTQYF. For the CDR3, the DNA is TGTGCCAGCAGTTTATTCGGGGTTCCCCGCACAGATACGCAGTATTTT. V usage is TRBV27 and J usage is TRBJ2-3; possible D gene TRBD2, 5 bases. The V and J ends lost 1 base and 1 base respectively, with 12 bases between them. Germline CDR1 and CDR2: MNHEY and SMNVEV (reference sequence). This CDR3 is built from 16 residues.

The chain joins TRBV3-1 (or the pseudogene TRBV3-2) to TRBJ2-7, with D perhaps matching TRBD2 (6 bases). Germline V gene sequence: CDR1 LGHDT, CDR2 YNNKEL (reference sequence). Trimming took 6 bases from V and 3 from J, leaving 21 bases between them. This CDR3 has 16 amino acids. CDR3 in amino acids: CASSLPGRREYYEQYF. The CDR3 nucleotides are TGTGCCAGCAGTCTCCCGGGGCGTCGGGAGTACTACGAGCAGTACTTC.

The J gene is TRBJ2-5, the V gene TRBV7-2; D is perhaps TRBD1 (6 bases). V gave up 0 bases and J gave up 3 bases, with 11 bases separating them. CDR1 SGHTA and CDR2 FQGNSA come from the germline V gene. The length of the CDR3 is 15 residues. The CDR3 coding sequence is TGTGCCAGCAGCTTAGCGCAAAGGGGGAAAGAGACCCAGTACTTC. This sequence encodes CASSLAQRGKETQYF.

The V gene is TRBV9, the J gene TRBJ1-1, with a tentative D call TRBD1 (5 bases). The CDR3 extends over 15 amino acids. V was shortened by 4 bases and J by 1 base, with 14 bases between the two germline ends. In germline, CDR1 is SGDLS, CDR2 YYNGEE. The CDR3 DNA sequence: TGTGCCAGCAGCAGGAGGGGTCGGGGGAACACTGAAGCTTTCTTT. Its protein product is CASSRRGRGNTEAFF. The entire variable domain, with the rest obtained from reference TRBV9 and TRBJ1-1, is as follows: DSGVTQTPKHLITATGQRVTLRCSPRSGDLSVYWYQQSLDQGLQFLIQYYNGEERAKGNILERFSAQQFPDLHSELNLSSLELGDSALYFCASSRRGRGNTEAFFGQGTRLTVV.

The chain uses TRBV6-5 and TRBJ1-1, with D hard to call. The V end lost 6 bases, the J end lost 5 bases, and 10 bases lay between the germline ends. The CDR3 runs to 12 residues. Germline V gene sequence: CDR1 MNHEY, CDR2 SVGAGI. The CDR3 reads CASRRERTEAFF. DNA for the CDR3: TGTGCCAGCAGGAGGGAACGGACTGAAGCTTTCTTT.

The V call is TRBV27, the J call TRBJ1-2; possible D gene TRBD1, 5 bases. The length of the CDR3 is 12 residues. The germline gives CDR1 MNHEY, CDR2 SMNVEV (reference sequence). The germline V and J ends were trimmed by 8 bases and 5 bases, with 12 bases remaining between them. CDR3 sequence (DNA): TGTGCCAGCCCCCCAGGGCGTTATGGCTACACCTTC. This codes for CASPPGRYGYTF.

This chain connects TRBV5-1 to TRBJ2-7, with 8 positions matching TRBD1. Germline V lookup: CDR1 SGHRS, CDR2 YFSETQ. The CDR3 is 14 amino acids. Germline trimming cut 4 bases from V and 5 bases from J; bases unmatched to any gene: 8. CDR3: CASSQGQGWHEQYF. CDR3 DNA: TGCGCCAGCAGCCAAGGACAGGGTTGGCACGAGCAGTACTTC.

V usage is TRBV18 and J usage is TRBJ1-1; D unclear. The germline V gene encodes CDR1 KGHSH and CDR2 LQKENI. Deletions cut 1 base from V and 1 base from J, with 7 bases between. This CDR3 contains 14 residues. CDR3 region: CASSPRAANTEAFF. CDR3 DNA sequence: TGTGCCAGCTCACCACGGGCAGCGAACACTGAAGCTTTCTTT.

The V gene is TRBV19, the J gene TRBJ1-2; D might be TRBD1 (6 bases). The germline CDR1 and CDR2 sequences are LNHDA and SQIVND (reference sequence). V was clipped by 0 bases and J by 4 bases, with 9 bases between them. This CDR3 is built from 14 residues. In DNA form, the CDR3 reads TGTGCCAGTAGTATAGAAGTCAGGGGCTATGGCTACACCTTC. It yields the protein CASSIEVRGYGYTF. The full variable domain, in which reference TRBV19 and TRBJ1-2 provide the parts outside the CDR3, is DGGITQSPKYLFRKEGQNVTLSCEQNLNHDAMYWYRQDPGQGLRLIYYSQIVNDFQKGDIAEGYSVSREKKESFPLTVTSAQKNPTAFYLCASSIEVRGYGYTFGSGTRLTVV.

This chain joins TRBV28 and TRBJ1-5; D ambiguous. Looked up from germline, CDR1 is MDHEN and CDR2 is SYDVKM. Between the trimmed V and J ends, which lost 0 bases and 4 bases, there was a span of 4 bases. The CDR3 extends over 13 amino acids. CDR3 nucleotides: TGTGCCAGCAGTTTATGGTCGAATCAGCCCCAGCATTTT. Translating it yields CASSLWSNQPQHF.

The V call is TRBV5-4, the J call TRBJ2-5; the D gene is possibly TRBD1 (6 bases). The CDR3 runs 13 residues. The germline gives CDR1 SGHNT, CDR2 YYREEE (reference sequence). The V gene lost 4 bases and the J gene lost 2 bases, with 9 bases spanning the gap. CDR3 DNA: TGTGCCAGCAGCATTAGGGGGCAAGAGACCCAGTACTTC. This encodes CASSIRGQETQYF.

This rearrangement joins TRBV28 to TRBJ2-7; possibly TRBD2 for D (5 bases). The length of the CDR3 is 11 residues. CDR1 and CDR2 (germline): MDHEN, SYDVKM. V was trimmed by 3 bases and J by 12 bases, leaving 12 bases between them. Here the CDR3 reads CASSFRVAWYF. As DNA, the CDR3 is TGTGCCAGCAGTTTTCGAGTAGCGTGGTACTTC.

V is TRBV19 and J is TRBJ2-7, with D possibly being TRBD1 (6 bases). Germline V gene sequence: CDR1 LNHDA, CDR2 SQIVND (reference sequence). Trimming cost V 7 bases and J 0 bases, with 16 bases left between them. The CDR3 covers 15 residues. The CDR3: CASNLLWDTSYEQYF. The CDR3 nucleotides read TGTGCCAGTAATTTATTATGGGACACCTCCTACGAGCAGTACTTC.

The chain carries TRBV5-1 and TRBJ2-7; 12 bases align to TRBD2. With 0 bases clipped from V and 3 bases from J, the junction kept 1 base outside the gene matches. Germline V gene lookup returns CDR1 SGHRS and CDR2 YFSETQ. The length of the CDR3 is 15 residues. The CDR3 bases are TGCGCCAGCAGCTTGGGGACTAGCGGGGACTACGAGCAGTACTTC. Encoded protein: CASSLGTSGDYEQYF.

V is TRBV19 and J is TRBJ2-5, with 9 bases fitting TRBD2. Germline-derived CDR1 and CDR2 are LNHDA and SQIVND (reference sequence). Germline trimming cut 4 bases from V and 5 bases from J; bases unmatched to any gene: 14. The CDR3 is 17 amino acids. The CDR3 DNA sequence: TGTGCCAGTAGTAGAGAGACTAGCGGACTGGGCGCCGAGACCCAGTACTTC. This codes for CASSRETSGLGAETQYF.